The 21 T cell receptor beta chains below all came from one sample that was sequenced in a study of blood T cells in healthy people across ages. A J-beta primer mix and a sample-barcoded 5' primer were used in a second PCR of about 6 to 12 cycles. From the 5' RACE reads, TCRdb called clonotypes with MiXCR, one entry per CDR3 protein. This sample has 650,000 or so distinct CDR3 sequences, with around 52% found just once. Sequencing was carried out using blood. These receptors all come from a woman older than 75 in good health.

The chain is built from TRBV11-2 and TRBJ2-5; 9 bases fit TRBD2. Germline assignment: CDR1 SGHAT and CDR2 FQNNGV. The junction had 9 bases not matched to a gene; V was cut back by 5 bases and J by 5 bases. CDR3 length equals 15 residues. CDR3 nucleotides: TGTGCCAGCAGCCCGGGGACTAGCCGCCGGGAGACCCAGTACTTC. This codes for CASSPGTSRRETQYF.

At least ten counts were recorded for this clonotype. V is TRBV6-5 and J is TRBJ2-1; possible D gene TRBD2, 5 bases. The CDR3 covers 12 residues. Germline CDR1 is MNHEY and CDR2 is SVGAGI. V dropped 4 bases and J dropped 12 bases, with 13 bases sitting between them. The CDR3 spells CASSSAGGGQFF. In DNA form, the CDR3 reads TGTGCCAGCAGTTCCGCGGGCGGTGGGCAGTTCTTC.

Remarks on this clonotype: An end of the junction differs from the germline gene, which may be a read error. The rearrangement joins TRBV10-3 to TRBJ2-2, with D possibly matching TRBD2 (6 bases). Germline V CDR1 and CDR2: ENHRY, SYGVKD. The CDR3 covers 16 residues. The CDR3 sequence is CAISDARYSNTGGLFF. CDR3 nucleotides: TGTGCCATCAGTGATGCCAGATACTCGAACACCGGGGGGCTGTTTTTT.

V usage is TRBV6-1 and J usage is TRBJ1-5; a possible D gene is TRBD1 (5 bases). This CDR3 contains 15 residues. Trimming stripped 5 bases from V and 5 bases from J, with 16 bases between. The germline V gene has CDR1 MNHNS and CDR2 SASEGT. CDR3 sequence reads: CASSSQGFDDQPQHF. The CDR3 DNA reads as TGTGCCAGCAGTTCTCAGGGATTCGATGATCAGCCCCAGCATTTT.

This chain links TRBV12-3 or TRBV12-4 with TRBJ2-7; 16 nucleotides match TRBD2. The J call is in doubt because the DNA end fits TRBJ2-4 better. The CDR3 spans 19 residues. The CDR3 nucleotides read TGTGCCAGCAGACTAGGGGGACTAGCGGGGGGGCCAACCAAAAACATTCAGTACTTC. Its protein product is CASRLGGLAGGPTKNIQYF.

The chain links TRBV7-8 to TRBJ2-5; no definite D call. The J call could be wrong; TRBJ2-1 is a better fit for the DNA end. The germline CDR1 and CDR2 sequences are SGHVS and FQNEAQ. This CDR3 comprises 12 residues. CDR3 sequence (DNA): TGTGCCAGCAGTTCGTACCAAGAGACCCAGTTCTTC. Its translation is CASSSYQETQFF.

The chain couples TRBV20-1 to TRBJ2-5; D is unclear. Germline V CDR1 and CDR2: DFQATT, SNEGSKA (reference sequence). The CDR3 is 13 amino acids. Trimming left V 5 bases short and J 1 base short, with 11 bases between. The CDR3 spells CSAQDTRQETQYF. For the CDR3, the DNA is TGCAGTGCTCAAGACACCCGCCAAGAGACCCAGTACTTC.

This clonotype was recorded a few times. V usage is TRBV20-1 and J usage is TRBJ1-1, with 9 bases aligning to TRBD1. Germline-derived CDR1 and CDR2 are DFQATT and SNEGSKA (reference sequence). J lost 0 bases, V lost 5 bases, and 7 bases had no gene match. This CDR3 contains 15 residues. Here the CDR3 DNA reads TGCAGTGCTTCGACCGGACAGGGGTTGAACACTGAAGCTTTCTTT. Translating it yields CSASTGQGLNTEAFF.

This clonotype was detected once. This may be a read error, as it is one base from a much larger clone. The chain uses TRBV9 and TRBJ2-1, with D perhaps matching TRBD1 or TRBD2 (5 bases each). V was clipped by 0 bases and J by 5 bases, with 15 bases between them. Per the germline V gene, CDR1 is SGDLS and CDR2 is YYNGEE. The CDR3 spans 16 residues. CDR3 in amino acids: CASSVALLRGDNEQFF. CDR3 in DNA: TGTGCCAGCAGCGTAGCTCTCCTGCGAGGGGACAATGAGCAGTTCTTC.

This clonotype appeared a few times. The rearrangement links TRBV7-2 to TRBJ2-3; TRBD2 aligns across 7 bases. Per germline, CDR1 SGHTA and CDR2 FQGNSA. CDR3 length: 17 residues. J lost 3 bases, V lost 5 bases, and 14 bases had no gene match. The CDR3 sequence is CASSGGRVTARTDTQYF. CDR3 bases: TGTGCCAGCAGCGGAGGGAGGGTGACAGCAAGGACAGATACGCAGTATTTT.

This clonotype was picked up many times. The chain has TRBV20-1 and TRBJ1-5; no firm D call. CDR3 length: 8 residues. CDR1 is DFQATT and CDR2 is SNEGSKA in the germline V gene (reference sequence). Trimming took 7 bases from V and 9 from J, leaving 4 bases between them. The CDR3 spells CSGGPQHF. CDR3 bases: TGCAGTGGGGGGCCCCAGCATTTT.

CDR3 residues: CASKGQTNTEAFF. CDR3 in DNA: TGTGCCAGCAAGGGACAGACGAACACTGAAGCTTTCTTT. V is TRBV27 and J is TRBJ1-1, with 7 positions matching TRBD1. J gave up 1 base and V 7 bases, and 3 bases lay outside the gene matches. Germline V gene lookup returns CDR1 MNHEY and CDR2 SMNVEV (reference sequence). This CDR3 is 13 amino acids long.

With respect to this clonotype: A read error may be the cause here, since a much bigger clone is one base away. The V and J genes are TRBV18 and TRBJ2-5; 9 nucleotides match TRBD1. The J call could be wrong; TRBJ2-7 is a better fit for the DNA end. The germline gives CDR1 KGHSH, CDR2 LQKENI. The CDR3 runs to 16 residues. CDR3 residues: CASSLHGQGTTYEQYF. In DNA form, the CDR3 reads TGTGCCAGCTCACTACACGGACAGGGGACCACCTACGAGCAGTACTTC.

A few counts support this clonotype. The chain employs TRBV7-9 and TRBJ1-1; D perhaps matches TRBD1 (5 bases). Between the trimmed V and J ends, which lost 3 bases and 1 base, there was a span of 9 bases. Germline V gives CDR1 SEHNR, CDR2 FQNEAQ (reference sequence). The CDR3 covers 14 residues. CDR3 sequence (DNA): TGTGCCAGCAGCTTCCACGGGGGGAACACTGAAGCTTTCTTT. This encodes CASSFHGGNTEAFF.

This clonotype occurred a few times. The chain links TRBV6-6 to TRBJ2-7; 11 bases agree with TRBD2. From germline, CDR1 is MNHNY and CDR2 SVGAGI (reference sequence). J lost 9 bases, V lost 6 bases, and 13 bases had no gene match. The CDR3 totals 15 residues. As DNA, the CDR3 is TGTGCCAGCAGCCCCGGGACTAGCGGAGTTTTGGGGCAGTACTTC. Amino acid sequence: CASSPGTSGVLGQYF.

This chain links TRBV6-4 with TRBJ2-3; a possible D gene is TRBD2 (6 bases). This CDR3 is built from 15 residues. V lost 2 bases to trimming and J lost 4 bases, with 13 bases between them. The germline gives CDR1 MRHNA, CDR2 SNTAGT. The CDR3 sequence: CASSDGRGTSDTQYF. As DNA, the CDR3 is TGTGCCAGCAGTGACGGGCGGGGAACATCAGATACGCAGTATTTT.

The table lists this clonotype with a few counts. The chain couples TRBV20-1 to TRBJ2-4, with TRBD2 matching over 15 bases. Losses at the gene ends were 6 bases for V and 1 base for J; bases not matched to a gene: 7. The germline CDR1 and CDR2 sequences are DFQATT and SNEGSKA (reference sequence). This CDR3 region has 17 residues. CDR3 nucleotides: TGCAGTGCCAGGACTAGCGGGAGGGAGGCGGCCAAAAACATTCAGTACTTC. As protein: CSARTSGREAAKNIQYF.

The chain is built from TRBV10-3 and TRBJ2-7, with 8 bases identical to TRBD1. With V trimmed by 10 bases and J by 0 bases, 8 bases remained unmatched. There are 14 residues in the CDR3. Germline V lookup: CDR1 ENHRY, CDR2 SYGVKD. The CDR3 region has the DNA TGTGCCACCATATTCGGGACAGGCTCCTACGAGCAGTACTTC. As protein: CATIFGTGSYEQYF.

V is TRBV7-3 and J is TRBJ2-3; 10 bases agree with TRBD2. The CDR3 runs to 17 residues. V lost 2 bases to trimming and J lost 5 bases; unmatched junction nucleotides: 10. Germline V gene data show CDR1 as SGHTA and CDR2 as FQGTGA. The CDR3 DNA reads TGTGCCAGCAGCTTATGGATGGCTAGCGGGAGTGGAGATACGCAGTATTTT. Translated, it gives CASSLWMASGSGDTQYF.

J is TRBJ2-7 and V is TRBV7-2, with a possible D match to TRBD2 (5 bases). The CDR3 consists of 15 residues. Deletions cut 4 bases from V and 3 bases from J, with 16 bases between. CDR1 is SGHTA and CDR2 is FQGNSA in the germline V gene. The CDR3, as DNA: TGTGCCAGCAGCTCTCGTCGGGAAGGCTACTACGAGCAGTACTTC. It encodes CASSSRREGYYEQYF.

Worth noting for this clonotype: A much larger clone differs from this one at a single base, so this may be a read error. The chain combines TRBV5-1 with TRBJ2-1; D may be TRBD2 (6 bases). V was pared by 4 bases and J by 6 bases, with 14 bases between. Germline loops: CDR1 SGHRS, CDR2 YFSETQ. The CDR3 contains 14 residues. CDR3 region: CASSQPIGSNEQFF. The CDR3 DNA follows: TGCGCCAGCAGCCAACCCATCGGGAGCAATGAGCAGTTCTTC.